These 2 T cell receptor beta chains originate from one sample sequenced in a study of CD8+CD57+ T cells in acquired aplastic anemia. Sequenced patients had shown CD8+CD57+ cell expansion by flow cytometry. Both TCR beta VDJ combination and CDR3 sequence profiling were carried out. Genomic DNA was the template for this profiling. TCRdb re-analysed the reads in MiXCR, keeping a single row per CDR3 protein. Of about 260,000 distinct CDR3 sequences listed, less than 85% are singletons. Sequenced: sorted CD4+, CD8+, or CD8+CD57+ T cells (not recorded which) from PBMCs. The source is a human donor with aplastic anemia.

The V and J genes are TRBV7-3 and TRBJ2-5; 10 bases are shared with TRBD2. Germline V gene lookup returns CDR1 SGHTA and CDR2 FQGTGA. V was pared by 6 bases and J by 6 bases, with 10 bases of the junction left unmatched. CDR3 length: 15 amino acids. For the CDR3, the DNA is TGTGCCAGCAGTTTAGCAGCGGGGGGGAGAAAGACCCAGTACTTC. Translated: CASSLAAGGRKTQYF.

A single count supports this clonotype. No conserved phenylalanine or tryptophan is present at the end of the CDR3, so a read error is the likely explanation. No DNA is shown, since the ends of the CDR3 on it are uncertain; the CDR3 is the one TCRdb lists. The chain is built from TRBV7-3 and TRBJ1-1. The CDR3 has 11 amino acids, counting both end residues. The germline V gene encodes CDR1 SGHTA and CDR2 FQGTGA. CDR3 residues: CASSPLGNTDT.